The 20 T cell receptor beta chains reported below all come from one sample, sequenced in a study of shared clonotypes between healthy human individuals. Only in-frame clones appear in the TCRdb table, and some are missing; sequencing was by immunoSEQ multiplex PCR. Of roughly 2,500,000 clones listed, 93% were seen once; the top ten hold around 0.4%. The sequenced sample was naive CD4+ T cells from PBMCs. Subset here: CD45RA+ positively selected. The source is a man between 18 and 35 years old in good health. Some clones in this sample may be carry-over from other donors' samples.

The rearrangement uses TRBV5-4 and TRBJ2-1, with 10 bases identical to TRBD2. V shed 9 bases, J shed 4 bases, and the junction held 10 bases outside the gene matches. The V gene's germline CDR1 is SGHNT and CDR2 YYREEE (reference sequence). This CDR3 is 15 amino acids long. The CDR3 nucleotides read TGTGCCACCTCCCGTAGGACTAGCGGTTACAATGAGCAGTTCTTC. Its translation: CATSRRTSGYNEQFF.

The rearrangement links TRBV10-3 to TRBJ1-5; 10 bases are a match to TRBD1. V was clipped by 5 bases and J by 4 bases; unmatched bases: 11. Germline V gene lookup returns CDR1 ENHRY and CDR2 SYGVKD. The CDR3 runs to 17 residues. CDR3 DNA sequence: TGTGCCATCAGTTCTCCCGGGACAGGGGTGGGTAATCAGCCCCAGCATTTT. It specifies CAISSPGTGVGNQPQHF.

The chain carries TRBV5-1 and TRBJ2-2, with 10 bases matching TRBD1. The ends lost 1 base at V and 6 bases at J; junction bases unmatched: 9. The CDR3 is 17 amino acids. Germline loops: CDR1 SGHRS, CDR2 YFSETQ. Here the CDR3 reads CASSLFAGQGGAGELFF. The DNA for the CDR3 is TGCGCCAGCAGCTTGTTTGCTGGACAGGGGGGCGCCGGGGAGCTGTTTTTT.

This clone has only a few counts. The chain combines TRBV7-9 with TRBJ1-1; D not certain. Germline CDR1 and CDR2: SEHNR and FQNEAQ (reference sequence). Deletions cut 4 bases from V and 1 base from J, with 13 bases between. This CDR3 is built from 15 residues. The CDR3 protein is CASSSKSESNTEAFF. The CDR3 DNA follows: TGTGCCAGCAGCTCCAAATCGGAGTCGAACACTGAAGCTTTCTTT.

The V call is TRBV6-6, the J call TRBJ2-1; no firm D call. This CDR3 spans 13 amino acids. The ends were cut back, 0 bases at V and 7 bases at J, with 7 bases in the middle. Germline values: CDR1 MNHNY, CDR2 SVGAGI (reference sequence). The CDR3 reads CASSYSAPNEQFF. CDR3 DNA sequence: TGTGCCAGCAGTTACTCTGCGCCAAATGAGCAGTTCTTC.

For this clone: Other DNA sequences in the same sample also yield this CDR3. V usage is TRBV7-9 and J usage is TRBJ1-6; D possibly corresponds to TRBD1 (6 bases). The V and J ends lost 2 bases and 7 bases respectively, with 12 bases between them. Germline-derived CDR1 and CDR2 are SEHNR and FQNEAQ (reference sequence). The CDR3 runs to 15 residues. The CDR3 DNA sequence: TGTGCCAGCAGCTTATTGGGGGCAGGCAATTCACCCCTCCACTTT. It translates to CASSLLGAGNSPLHF. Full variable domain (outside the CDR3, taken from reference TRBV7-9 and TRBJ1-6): DTGVSQNPRHKITKRGQNVTFRCDPISEHNRLYWYRQTLGQGPEFLTYFQNEAQLEKSRLLSDRFSAERPKGSFSTLEIQRTEQGDSAMYLCASSLLGAGNSPLHFGNGTRLTVT.

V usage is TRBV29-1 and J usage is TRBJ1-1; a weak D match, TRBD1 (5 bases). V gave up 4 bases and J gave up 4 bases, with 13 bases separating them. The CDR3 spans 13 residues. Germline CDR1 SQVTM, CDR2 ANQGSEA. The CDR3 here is CSVVRGLGTEAFF. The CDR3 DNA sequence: TGCAGCGTTGTGAGGGGCTTGGGCACTGAAGCTTTCTTT. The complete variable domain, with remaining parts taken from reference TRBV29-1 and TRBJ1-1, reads SAVISQKPSRDICQRGTSLTIQCQVDSQVTMMFWYRQQPGQSLTLIATANQGSEATYESGFVIDKFPISRPNLTFSTLTVSNMSPEDSSIYLCSVVRGLGTEAFFGQGTRLTVV.

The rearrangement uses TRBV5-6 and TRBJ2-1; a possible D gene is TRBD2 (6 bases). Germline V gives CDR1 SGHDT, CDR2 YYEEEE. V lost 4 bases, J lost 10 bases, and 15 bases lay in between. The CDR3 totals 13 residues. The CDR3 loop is CASSPDYGWEQFF. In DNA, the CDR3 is TGTGCCAGCAGCCCGGACTACGGGTGGGAGCAGTTCTTC. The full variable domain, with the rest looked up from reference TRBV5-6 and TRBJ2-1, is DAGVTQSPTHLIKTRGQQVTLRCSPKSGHDTVSWYQQALGQGPQFIFQYYEEEERQRGNFPDRFSGHQFPNYSSELNVNALLLGDSALYLCASSPDYGWEQFFGPGTRLTVL.

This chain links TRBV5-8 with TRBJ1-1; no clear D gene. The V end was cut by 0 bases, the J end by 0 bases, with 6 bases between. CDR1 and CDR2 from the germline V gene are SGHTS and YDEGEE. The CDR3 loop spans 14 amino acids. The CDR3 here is CASSLVLLNTEAFF. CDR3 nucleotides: TGTGCCAGCAGCTTGGTTCTGCTGAACACTGAAGCTTTCTTT.

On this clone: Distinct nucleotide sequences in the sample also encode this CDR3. In DNA, the CDR3 is TGTGCCAGCAGACAGGGCGGTATGAACACTGAAGCTTTCTTT. Translated, it gives CASRQGGMNTEAFF. V gene TRBV28 combines with J gene TRBJ1-1; tentative D call: TRBD1 (6 bases). This CDR3 is built from 14 residues. V dropped 6 bases and J dropped 0 bases, with 11 bases sitting between them. Germline V gene lookup returns CDR1 MDHEN and CDR2 SYDVKM.

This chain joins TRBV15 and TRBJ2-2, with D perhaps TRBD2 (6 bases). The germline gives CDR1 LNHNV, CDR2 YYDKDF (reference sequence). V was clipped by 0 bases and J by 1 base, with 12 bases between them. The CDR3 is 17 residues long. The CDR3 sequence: CATSRDRVSGNTGELFF. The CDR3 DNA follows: TGTGCCACCAGCAGAGATCGGGTTAGCGGGAACACCGGGGAGCTGTTTTTT.

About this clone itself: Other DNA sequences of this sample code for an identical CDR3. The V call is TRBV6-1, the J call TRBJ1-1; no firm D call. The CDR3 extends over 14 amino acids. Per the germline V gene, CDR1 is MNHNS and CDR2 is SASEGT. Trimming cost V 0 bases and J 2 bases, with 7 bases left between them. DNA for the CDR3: TGTGCCAGCAGTGAAGCTATCGGTAACACTGAAGCTTTCTTT. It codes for CASSEAIGNTEAFF.

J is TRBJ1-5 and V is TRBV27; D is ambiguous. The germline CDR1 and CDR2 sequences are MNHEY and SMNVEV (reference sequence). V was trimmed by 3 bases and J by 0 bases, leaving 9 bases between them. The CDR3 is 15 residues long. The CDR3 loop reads CASSFMRGSNQPQHF. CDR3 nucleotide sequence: TGTGCCAGCAGTTTCATGCGGGGTAGCAATCAGCCCCAGCATTTT.

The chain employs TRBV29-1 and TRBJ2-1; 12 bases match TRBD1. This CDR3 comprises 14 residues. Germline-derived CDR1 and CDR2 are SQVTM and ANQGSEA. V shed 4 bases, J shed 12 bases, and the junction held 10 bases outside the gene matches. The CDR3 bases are TGCAGCGTTGCGAGGGACAGGGGGCGGCGGGGGCAGTTCTTC. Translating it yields CSVARDRGRRGQFF.

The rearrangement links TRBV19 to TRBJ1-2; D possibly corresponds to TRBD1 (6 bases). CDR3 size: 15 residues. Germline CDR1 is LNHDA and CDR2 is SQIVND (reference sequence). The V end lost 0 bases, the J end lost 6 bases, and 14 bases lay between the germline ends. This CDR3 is CASSIEATGRNGYTF. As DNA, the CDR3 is TGTGCCAGTAGTATAGAGGCAACAGGGCGGAATGGCTACACCTTC.

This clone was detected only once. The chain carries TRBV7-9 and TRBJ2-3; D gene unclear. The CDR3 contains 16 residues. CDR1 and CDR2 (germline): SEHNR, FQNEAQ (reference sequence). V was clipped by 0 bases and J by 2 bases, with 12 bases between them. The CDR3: CASSLAPPGYTDTQYF. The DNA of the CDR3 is TGTGCCAGCAGCTTAGCTCCCCCCGGATACACAGATACGCAGTATTTT.

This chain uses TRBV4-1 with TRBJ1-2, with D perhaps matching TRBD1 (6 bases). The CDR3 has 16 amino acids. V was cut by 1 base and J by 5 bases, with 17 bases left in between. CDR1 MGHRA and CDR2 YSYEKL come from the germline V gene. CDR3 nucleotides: TGCGCCAGCAGCCAAGGCCGGGTACAGGGAGGGTATGGCTACACCTTC. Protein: CASSQGRVQGGYGYTF.

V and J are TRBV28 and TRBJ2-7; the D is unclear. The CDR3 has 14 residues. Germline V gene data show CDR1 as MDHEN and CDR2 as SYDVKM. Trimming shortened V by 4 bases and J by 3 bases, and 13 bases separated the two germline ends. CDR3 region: CASSWADGGYEQYF. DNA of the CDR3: TGTGCCAGCAGTTGGGCGGACGGTGGCTACGAGCAGTACTTC.

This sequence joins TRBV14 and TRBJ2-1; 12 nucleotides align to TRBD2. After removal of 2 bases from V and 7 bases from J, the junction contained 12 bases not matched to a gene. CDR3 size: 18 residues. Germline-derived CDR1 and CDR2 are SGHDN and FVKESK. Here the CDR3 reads CASSQRQSASGRGNEQFF. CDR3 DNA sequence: TGTGCCAGCAGCCAAAGACAAAGCGCTAGCGGGAGGGGGAATGAGCAGTTCTTC. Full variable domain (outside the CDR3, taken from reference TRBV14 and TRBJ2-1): EAGVTQFPSHSVIEKGQTVTLRCDPISGHDNLYWYRRVMGKEIKFLLHFVKESKQDESGMPNNRFLAERTGGTYSTLKVQPAELEDSGVYFCASSQRQSASGRGNEQFFGPGTRLTVL.

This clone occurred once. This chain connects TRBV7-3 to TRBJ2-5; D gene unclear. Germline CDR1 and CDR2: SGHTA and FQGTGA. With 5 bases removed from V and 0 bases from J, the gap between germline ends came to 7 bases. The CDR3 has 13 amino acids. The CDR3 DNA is TGTGCCAGCAGCCTCCGGTACCAAGAGACCCAGTACTTC. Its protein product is CASSLRYQETQYF.